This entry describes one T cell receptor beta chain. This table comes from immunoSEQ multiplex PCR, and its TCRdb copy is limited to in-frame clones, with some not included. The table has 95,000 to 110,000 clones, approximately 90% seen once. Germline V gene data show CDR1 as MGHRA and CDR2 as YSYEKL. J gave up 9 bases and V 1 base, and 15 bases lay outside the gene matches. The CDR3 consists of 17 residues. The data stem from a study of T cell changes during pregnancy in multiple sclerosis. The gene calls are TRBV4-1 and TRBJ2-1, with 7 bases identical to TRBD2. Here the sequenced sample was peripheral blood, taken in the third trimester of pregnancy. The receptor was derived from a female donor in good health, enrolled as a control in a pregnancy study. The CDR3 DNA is TGCGCCAGCAGCCAAGTGTCGACTAGCTGGTCCGGCGGTGAGCAGTTCTTC. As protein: CASSQVSTSWSGGEQFF.